One sample yielded the 27 T cell receptor beta chains listed below, sequenced in a study. TCRdb re-analysed the RT-PCR reads in MiXCR, keeping a single row per CDR3 protein. In the table there are more than 600,000 distinct CDR3 sequences, more than 13% of which are singletons. Sample: memory CD4+ T cells from blood. The receptor source for this set is a female donor in good health, serving as a healthy control.

This clonotype has a handful of counts. The chain is built from TRBV5-1 and TRBJ2-5; perhaps TRBD2 as D (5 bases). Trimming took off 0 bases at V and 5 bases at J, with 11 bases between the two ends. The CDR3 is 14 residues long. Germline V gene sequence: CDR1 SGHRS, CDR2 YFSETQ. CDR3 in amino acids: CASSLALAPETQYF. The DNA of the CDR3 is TGCGCCAGCAGCTTGGCGCTAGCCCCGGAGACCCAGTACTTC.

This chain uses TRBV5-1 with TRBJ2-7; possibly TRBD1 for D (5 bases). V was cut by 4 bases and J by 8 bases, with 13 bases left in between. Germline loops: CDR1 SGHRS, CDR2 YFSETQ. CDR3 length: 12 amino acids. The CDR3 loop is CASSEDKGKQYF. In DNA form, the CDR3 reads TGCGCCAGCAGCGAGGACAAGGGCAAGCAGTACTTC.

V and J are TRBV20-1 and TRBJ2-1, with 7 bases aligning to TRBD2. The germline gives CDR1 DFQATT, CDR2 SNEGSKA (reference sequence). J gave up 4 bases and V 7 bases, and 4 bases lay outside the gene matches. This CDR3 has 12 amino acids. CDR3 DNA sequence: TGCAGTGGGCGGGAGTCTTACAATGAGCAGTTCTTC. The encoded protein is CSGRESYNEQFF.

The chain couples TRBV5-1 to TRBJ2-3; D unclear. The CDR3 is made up of 16 amino acids. CDR1 is SGHRS, CDR2 YFSETQ, per germline. The germline V and J ends were trimmed by 0 bases and 0 bases, with 11 bases remaining between them. The CDR3 region is CASSLGYLPSTDTQYF. In DNA, the CDR3 is TGCGCCAGCAGCTTGGGATATTTACCTAGCACAGATACGCAGTATTTT.

There are a few counts of this clonotype. The V gene is TRBV27, the J gene TRBJ1-2; 9 bases match TRBD1. This CDR3 contains 14 residues. Germline CDR1 reads MNHEY; CDR2 reads SMNVEV (reference sequence). V trimming: 8 bases; J trimming: 8 bases; junction bases outside the gene matches: 12. Here the CDR3 reads CASGSPGQGFGYTF. The CDR3, as DNA: TGTGCCAGCGGGTCGCCGGGACAGGGATTCGGCTACACCTTC.

This clonotype came up many times. This sequence joins TRBV20-1 and TRBJ1-2, with 10 bases identical to TRBD1. Germline CDR1 and CDR2: DFQATT and SNEGSKA (reference sequence). The trim removed 1 base at V and 4 bases at J, leaving 3 bases unmatched. This CDR3 contains 14 residues. DNA for the CDR3: TGCAGTGCTAGAGGGGACAGGGGAACCTATGGCTACACCTTC. Translating it yields CSARGDRGTYGYTF.

CDR3 in DNA: TGTGCCAGCACCAGACAGGGTGAGGCCGGGGAGCTGTTTTTT. Amino acid sequence: CASTRQGEAGELFF. The genes are TRBV9 and TRBJ2-2; 7 bases are a match to TRBD1. Germline-derived CDR1 and CDR2 are SGDLS and YYNGEE. This CDR3 comprises 14 residues. The J segment lost 6 bases and the V segment lost 6 bases, leaving 8 bases of the junction unmatched.

This clonotype has only a few counts. The chain combines TRBV10-3 with TRBJ2-7; TRBD2 matches at 8 bases. Germline CDR1 is ENHRY and CDR2 is SYGVKD. The CDR3 has 15 amino acids. With 3 bases clipped from V and 7 bases from J, the junction kept 11 bases outside the gene matches. In DNA, the CDR3 is TGTGCCATCAGTGACTCAAGGACTAGCCTTGGGGAGCAGTACTTC. Translating gives CAISDSRTSLGEQYF.

The chain joins TRBV20-1 to TRBJ2-2; 8 nucleotides line up with TRBD2. The germline CDR1 and CDR2 sequences are DFQATT and SNEGSKA (reference sequence). The CDR3 contains 16 residues. V lost 4 bases to trimming and J lost 2 bases; unmatched junction nucleotides: 9. Here the CDR3 reads CSANGILAGNTGELFF. The DNA for the CDR3 is TGCAGTGCTAATGGAATTTTAGCGGGAAACACCGGGGAGCTGTTTTTT.

The rearrangement uses TRBV10-1 and TRBJ2-5; D possibly corresponds to TRBD2 (7 bases). CDR1 is WNHNN, CDR2 SYGVQD, per germline (reference sequence). Trimming pared 2 bases from V and 3 bases from J, leaving 19 bases between. This CDR3 has 17 amino acids. In DNA, the CDR3 is TGCGCCAGCAGTGAGGGCCCAGGGGCGGGAGACGAAGAGACCCAGTACTTC. Protein sequence: CASSEGPGAGDEETQYF.

Concerning this clonotype: The junction shows a germline mismatch at one end, possibly a read error. The rearrangement joins TRBV7-9 to TRBJ2-7, with D perhaps matching TRBD1 or TRBD2 (6 bases each). Germline V gives CDR1 SEHNR, CDR2 FQNEAQ (reference sequence). The CDR3 sequence is 15 residues long. In DNA form, the CDR3 reads TGTGCCAGCAGCCCATGGGGGCCGGGAGACTACAAGCAGTACTTC. Protein sequence: CASSPWGPGDYKQYF.

This clonotype was counted between two and nine times. The chain couples TRBV10-3 to TRBJ1-2, with TRBD1 as a possible D gene (5 bases). This CDR3 region has 14 residues. Germline assignment: CDR1 ENHRY and CDR2 SYGVKD. Trimming cost V 0 bases and J 6 bases, with 11 bases left between them. The CDR3 sequence is CAISESGDGHGYTF. In DNA form, the CDR3 reads TGTGCCATCAGTGAGTCAGGGGATGGCCATGGCTACACCTTC.

The sample holds many counts of this clonotype. The V gene is TRBV10-3, the J gene TRBJ1-4; tentatively, D is TRBD1 (6 bases). Germline V lookup: CDR1 ENHRY, CDR2 SYGVKD. V was cut by 2 bases and J by 8 bases, with 12 bases left in between. This CDR3 spans 14 amino acids. CDR3 residues: CAISEQGMGEKLFF. As DNA, the CDR3 is TGTGCCATCAGTGAGCAGGGGATGGGGGAAAAACTGTTTTTT.

The V gene is TRBV27, the J gene TRBJ1-5, with a tentative D call TRBD1 (6 bases). The CDR3 length is 17 residues. In germline, CDR1 is MNHEY, CDR2 SMNVEV (reference sequence). V gave up 5 bases and J gave up 0 bases, with 17 bases separating them. The CDR3 reads CASSPIGGRYSNQPQHF. The CDR3 region has the DNA TGTGCCAGCAGTCCGATCGGGGGGCGTTATAGCAATCAGCCCCAGCATTTT.

The chain couples TRBV18 to TRBJ2-7, with 7 bases identical to TRBD1. V was pared by 2 bases and J by 7 bases, with 11 bases of the junction left unmatched. Germline loops: CDR1 KGHSH, CDR2 LQKENI. CDR3 length: 15 residues. The CDR3, as DNA: TGTGCCAGCTCACCAGAAAACAGGGGATATGGGGAGCAGTACTTC. Translation gives CASSPENRGYGEQYF.

The chain uses TRBV12-3 or TRBV12-4 and TRBJ1-1, with a tentative D call TRBD1 (6 bases). There are 13 residues in the CDR3. V shed 5 bases and J shed 6 bases, with 13 bases lying between them. The CDR3 region has the DNA TGTGCCAGCAGTCTACAGCAGGGGTCTGAAGCTTTCTTT. Amino acids: CASSLQQGSEAFF.

There are a few counts of this clonotype. The gene calls are TRBV5-1 and TRBJ1-1; no clear D gene. CDR1 SGHRS and CDR2 YFSETQ come from the germline V gene. Between the trimmed V and J ends, which lost 4 bases and 5 bases, there was a span of 15 bases. The CDR3 is made up of 14 amino acids. The CDR3 DNA follows: TGCGCCAGCAGCCAGCAGGAGGGCAGAACTGAAGCTTTCTTT. Encoded protein: CASSQQEGRTEAFF.

The chain recombines TRBV11-2 with TRBJ2-5; 13 nucleotides line up with TRBD2. Losses at the gene ends were 5 bases for V and 4 bases for J; bases not matched to a gene: 7. Germline V gene data show CDR1 as SGHAT and CDR2 as FQNNGV. The CDR3 is 16 residues long. Written as DNA, the CDR3 is TGTGCCAGCAGCCCCCCGGGGACTAGCGGGACAGAGACCCAGTACTTC. Translated: CASSPPGTSGTETQYF.

V usage is TRBV2 and J usage is TRBJ2-1; TRBD2 matches at 13 bases. V gave up 4 bases and J gave up 13 bases; unmatched junction bases: 1. Germline values: CDR1 SNHLY, CDR2 FYNNEI. The CDR3 runs to 12 residues. In DNA form, the CDR3 reads TGTGCCAGCAGTGGGACTAGCGGGAGACAGTTCTTC. It is translated as CASSGTSGRQFF. Filled out from reference TRBV2 and TRBJ2-1, the complete variable domain reads EPEVTQTPSHQVTQMGQEVILRCVPISNHLYFYWYRQILGQKVEFLVSFYNNEISEKSEIFDDQFSVERPDGSNFTLKIRSTKLEDSAMYFCASSGTSGRQFFGPGTRLTVL.

This clonotype was recorded a few times. V usage is TRBV7-3 and J usage is TRBJ2-1; D is unclear. V shed 5 bases and J shed 9 bases, with 14 bases lying between them. From germline, CDR1 is SGHTA and CDR2 FQGTGA. This CDR3 is built from 13 residues. The CDR3 sequence is CASSPPARPEQFF. The CDR3 DNA reads TGTGCCAGCAGCCCCCCGGCGAGGCCTGAGCAGTTCTTC.

This clonotype was seen at least ten times. This chain connects TRBV5-4 to TRBJ2-7; TRBD1 matches 9 bases. Germline V lookup: CDR1 SGHNT, CDR2 YYREEE (reference sequence). V lost 4 bases to trimming and J lost 5 bases; unmatched junction nucleotides: 7. This CDR3 is 14 amino acids long. The CDR3 bases are TGTGCCAGCAGCGCCCGAACAGGGGGCGACGAGCAGTACTTC. Amino acids: CASSARTGGDEQYF. The entire variable domain, with the rest obtained from reference TRBV5-4 and TRBJ2-7, is as follows: ETGVTQSPTHLIKTRGQQVTLRCSSQSGHNTVSWYQQALGQGPQFIFQYYREEENGRGNFPPRFSGLQFPNYSSELNVNALELDDSALYLCASSARTGGDEQYFGPGTRLTVT.

This clonotype has more than one count but fewer than ten. The gene calls are TRBV30 and TRBJ2-1, with D tentatively TRBD2 (6 bases). The CDR3 runs to 15 residues. The germline V and J ends were trimmed by 2 bases and 8 bases, with 19 bases remaining between them. The germline V gene has CDR1 GTSNPN and CDR2 SVGIG (reference sequence). CDR3 sequence reads: CAWSHPSDQGHEQFF. For the CDR3, the DNA is TGTGCCTGGAGTCATCCTAGCGACCAGGGCCATGAGCAGTTCTTC.

A few counts support this clonotype. In DNA, the CDR3 is TGTGCCAGCAGGGCCTCGGGATTCAACACCGGGGAGCTGTTTTTT. Its translation: CASRASGFNTGELFF. The chain couples TRBV6-5 to TRBJ2-2, with a tentative D call TRBD2 (5 bases). In germline, CDR1 is MNHEY, CDR2 SVGAGI. Trimming took off 6 bases at V and 2 bases at J, with 13 bases between the two ends. This CDR3 has 15 residues.

This chain connects TRBV28 to TRBJ2-1; 7 bases align to TRBD2. The J segment lost 2 bases and the V segment lost 6 bases, leaving 4 bases of the junction unmatched. CDR1 and CDR2 (germline): MDHEN, SYDVKM. This CDR3 region has 14 residues. The CDR3 protein is CASRASGAYNEQFF. DNA of the CDR3: TGTGCCAGCAGGGCTAGCGGCGCCTACAATGAGCAGTTCTTC.

V gene TRBV3-1 combines with J gene TRBJ1-2, with 8 bases aligning to TRBD1. CDR1 and CDR2 from the germline V gene are LGHDT and YNNKEL (reference sequence). The CDR3 runs 14 residues. V lost 4 bases, J lost 6 bases, and 7 bases stayed unmatched. CDR3 in DNA: TGTGCCAGCAGCCGAGCTACAGGGGGTGATGGCTACACCTTC. The encoded protein is CASSRATGGDGYTF.

V is TRBV12-3 or TRBV12-4 and J is TRBJ1-4; D remains unclear. CDR3 size: 14 residues. V lost 5 bases and J 2 bases, leaving 9 bases between the germline ends. The DNA of the CDR3 is TGTGCCAGCAGTCGATGGGGTACTAATGAAAAACTGTTTTTT. It codes for CASSRWGTNEKLFF.

The chain employs TRBV2 and TRBJ1-6; D remains ambiguous. In germline, CDR1 is SNHLY, CDR2 FYNNEI. This CDR3 spans 15 amino acids. V lost 3 bases and J lost 9, with 15 bases in between. CDR3 bases: TGTGCCAGCAGTGACGGGTGGGAGTATGGTTCACCCCTCCACTTT. This sequence encodes CASSDGWEYGSPLHF.